This T cell receptor beta chain derives from a study of shared clonotypes between healthy human individuals (dated by TCRdb to the early 2020s). About the study as a whole: A couple of women and three men aged 18 to 49 years were included in the cohort. For each donor, CD4 naive and CD4 memory were each run on three plates, CD8 naive on two plates, and CD8 memory on one plate. Blood TCR repertoires of five healthy adults were deeply sequenced to estimate repertoire size and the extent of clonotype sharing between individuals. To increase sequencing depth and limit assay-specific biases, TCR repertoire library preparation and sequencing were carried out by different laboratories using diverse techniques. Leukapheresis yielded between about 0.85 and 9.5 billion PBMCs per donor.

This clone was picked up one time. Which antigen it targets is not known. No base quality values were provided; no much bigger clone lies one nucleotide off. The study at large found these results: Pairwise subsampling indicated that sequencing depth was expected to affect the degree of clonotype sharing among donors. Sampling was restricted to blood, and TCR repertoires in tissue are likely to differ from TCR repertoires in blood. Across four donors, approximately 5% of naive CD4, approximately 3.6% of naive CD8, under 2.5% of memory CD4, and 0.3% to 0.45% of memory CD8 clonotypes were shared. Compared with non-shared clonotypes, the clonotypes found in all four sorted-subset donors had higher generation probabilities. Because the study included only a small number of donors, the genetic and exposure-history diversity represented was limited. Estimated clonotype richness was generally larger for naive than for memory subsets. Even with the large sequencing depth, rarefaction of the sorted-subset datasets indicated that sequencing was incomplete.

Using the deep immunoSEQ assay, multiplex PCR amplified TCR CDR3 regions from genomic DNA. Extracted genomic DNA from each cell subset was spread evenly across all wells of several immunoSEQ 96-well plates, with each plate serving as a replicate. For sorted subsets, each replicate PCR was loaded with about 200 ng genomic DNA, equivalent to 25,000 to 35,000 T cell genomes. Purified libraries were quantified with a Qubit 3.0 fluorometer, sized on a Bioanalyzer 2100, and re-quantified with the KAPA Library Quantification kit. A separate single-read 150-cycle Illumina NextSeq 550 flow cell was used to sequence each immunoSEQ 96-well plate. Under the source paper's analysis protocol: The immunoSEQ output contained only junctional sequences without quality scores, so filtering could not match that applied to full-length reads. To assign V/J genes and CDR3, sequences were annotated against IMGT germline references using PyIR, a Python wrapper for IgBLAST v1.9. Reads were filtered out if the reads had weak V/J assignments (E-value above 1e-6), no CDR3, stop codons, out-of-frame junctions, or ambiguous translated residues. V3J clonotypes were defined by identical inferred V gene, J gene, and CDR3 amino acid sequence. Percentage overlap between repertoires was computed as shared unique clonotypes divided by the size of the smaller repertoire. Richness of each repertoire was evaluated using RTK rarefaction, the Chao1 estimator, and Recon v2.1 estimates of unobserved clonotypes. For all TCRbeta clonotypes obtained by the gDNA method from a handful of donors, generation probabilities were computed with OLGA. Imported from immuneACCESS, the table was reduced by TCRdb to in-frame sequences with V and J called. These copies leave out some clones; in studies compared against another copy, an unresolved V gene accounts for under half, and the cause of the remainder is not known. V and J calls and clone size are copied from that table; D and trimming were computed from the DNA. The sample table holds more than 2 million clones, of which about 94% were seen once. The biggest ten clones account for 0.13% of the sample.

Healthy HIV-negative adults with no recently reported acute infections or vaccinations were included as donors. Every donor was a Caucasian adult living in Nashville, Tennessee, USA. CD4+ T cells were enriched through magnetic negative selection, after which naive cells were positively selected on CD45RA and the remaining negative fraction served as the memory subset. Blood was obtained by leukapheresis, after which PBMCs were separated by Ficoll-Histopaque density gradient centrifugation and cryopreserved in liquid nitrogen vapor phase. Purity and quantity of every magnetically sorted T cell population were checked by analytical flow cytometry. Each sorted fraction had its genomic DNA isolated and then quantified by UV absorbance on a Nanodrop 2000c. Based on the germline V gene, the CDR1 and CDR2 sequences are SGHAT and FQNNGV. Trimmed from V: 5 bases; trimmed from J: 2 bases; junction bases lacking a gene match: 8. The CDR3 runs 16 residues from the cysteine to the phenylalanine. Only the CDR3 portion is preserved as DNA: 48 bases, with reading frame beginning at the first base.

The V and J genes are TRBV11-2 and TRBJ2-3; 9 central nucleotides agree with TRBD2. Sequenced sample: naive CD4+ T cells sorted from blood. This specimen's cell subset or site label, per the study, means: CD45RA+ positively selected. This receptor was taken from a man aged 18 to 30 in good health. The DNA sequence is given as TGTGCCAGCAGCCCCAGACTAGCGGTTGACACAGATACGCAGTATTTT. Translation gives CASSPRLAVDTDTQYF. When the CDR3 is completed using the reference TRBV11-2 and TRBJ2-3 genes on either side, the full variable domain is EAGVAQSPRYKIIEKRQSVAFWCNPISGHATLYWYQQILGQGPKLLIQFQNNGVVDDSQLPKDRFSAERLKGVDSTLKIQPAKLEDSAVYLCASSPRLAVDTDTQYFGPGTRLTVL.